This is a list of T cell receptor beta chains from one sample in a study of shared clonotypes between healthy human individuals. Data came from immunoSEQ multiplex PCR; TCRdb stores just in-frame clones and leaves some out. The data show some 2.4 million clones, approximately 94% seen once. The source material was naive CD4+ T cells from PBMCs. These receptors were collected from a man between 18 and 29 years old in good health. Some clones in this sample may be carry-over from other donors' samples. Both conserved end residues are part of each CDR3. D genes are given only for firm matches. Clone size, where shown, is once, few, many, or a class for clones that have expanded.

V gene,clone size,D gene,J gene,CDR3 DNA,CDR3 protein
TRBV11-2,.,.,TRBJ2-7,TGTGCCAGCAGCGCCCAGGTCGAGCAGTACTTC,CASSAQVEQYF
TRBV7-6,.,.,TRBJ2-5,TGTGCCAGCAGCTTAGGTGCAGCGACGCAAGAGACCCAGTACTTC,CASSLGAATQETQYF
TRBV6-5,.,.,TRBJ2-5,TGTGCCAGCAGGGGGACACCTGCGGAGACCCAGTACTTC,CASRGTPAETQYF
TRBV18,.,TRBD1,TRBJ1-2,TGTGCCAGCTCACCCCAACGGGATGCAGGGGGCTATGGCTACACCTTC,CASSPQRDAGGYGYTF
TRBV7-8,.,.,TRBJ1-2,TGTGCCAGCAGCTTAGTACTTAACTATGGCTACACCTTC,CASSLVLNYGYTF
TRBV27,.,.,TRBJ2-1,TGTGCCAGCAGTTTGGGGCCCTCCGCGTCCATGAGGAGCGGGCCTCCATACAATGAGCAGTTCTTC,CASSLGPSASMRSGPPYNEQFF
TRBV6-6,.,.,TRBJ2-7,TGTGCCAGCAGTTACCCCGCAGGCTCCTACGAGCAGTACTTC,CASSYPAGSYEQYF
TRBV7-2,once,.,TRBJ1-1,TGTGCCAGCAGCCAACCTGTCCCAAACACTGAAGCTTTCTTT,CASSQPVPNTEAFF
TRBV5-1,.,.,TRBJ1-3,TGCGCCAGCAGCCAAGATAAGGTCTCTGGAAACACCATATATTTT,CASSQDKVSGNTIYF
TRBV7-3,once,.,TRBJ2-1,TGTGCCAGCAGCCCTCAGGGCGGTGCCTACAATGAGCAGTTCTTC,CASSPQGGAYNEQFF
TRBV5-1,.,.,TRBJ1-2,TGCGCCAGCAGCTTGGGACGGTACTATGGCTACACCTTC,CASSLGRYYGYTF
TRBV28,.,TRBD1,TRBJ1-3,TGTGCCAGCTTGACAGGGGGACCTGGAAACACCATATATTTT,CASLTGGPGNTIYF
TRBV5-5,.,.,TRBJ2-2,TGTGCCAGCAGCTTGTTCGCCGGCAACCCCTTCGCGAACACCGGGGAGCTGTTTTTT,CASSLFAGNPFANTGELFF
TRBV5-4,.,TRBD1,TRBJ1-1,TGTGCCAGCAGCTTTCCGACAGGGCGCAACACTGAAGCTTTCTTT,CASSFPTGRNTEAFF
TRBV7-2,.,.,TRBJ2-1,TGTGCCAGCAGCGGGCAGGGAACCCCCTACAATGAGCAGTTCTTC,CASSGQGTPYNEQFF
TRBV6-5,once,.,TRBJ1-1,TGTGCCAGCAAGGGGACCAGGTCGCGAGCTTTCTTT,CASKGTRSRAFF
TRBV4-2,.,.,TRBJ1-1,TGTGCCAGCAGCCTCACGGGTTCGAACACTGAAGCTTTCTTT,CASSLTGSNTEAFF
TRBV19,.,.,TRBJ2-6,TGTGCCAGTAGTCATCCAGATGGGGCCAACGTCCTGACTTTC,CASSHPDGANVLTF
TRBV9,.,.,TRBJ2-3,TGTGCCAGCAGCGTAGGGGATAAGGTATTCACAGATACGCAGTATTTT,CASSVGDKVFTDTQYF
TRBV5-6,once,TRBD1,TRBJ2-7,TGTGCCAGCAGCTTGAAGCAGGGGGCGAACGAGCAGTACTTC,CASSLKQGANEQYF
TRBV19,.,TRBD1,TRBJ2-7,TGTGCCAGTCAGGGGAGGACAGGGTACGAGCAGTACTTC,CASQGRTGYEQYF
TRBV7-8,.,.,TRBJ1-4,TGTGCCAGCAGCTTAGGGCGACAGGCCTTATATGAAAAACTGTTTTTT,CASSLGRQALYEKLFF
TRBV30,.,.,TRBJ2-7,TGTGCCTGGAATGCGGCCAGGACAAGACTAGCCTACGAGCAGTACTTC,CAWNAARTRLAYEQYF
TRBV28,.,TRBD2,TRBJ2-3,TGTGCCAGTCGGAGGGGAGGGGCAGATACGCAGTATTTT,CASRRGGADTQYF
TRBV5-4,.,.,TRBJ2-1,TGTGCCAGCAGCTTGGTGGATACCTCTTGGGCGGAGCAGTTCTTC,CASSLVDTSWAEQFF
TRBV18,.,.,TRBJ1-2,TGTGCCAGCTCACCACTAGGGGACGGCTACACCTTC,CASSPLGDGYTF
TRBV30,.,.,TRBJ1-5,TGTGCCTGGAGTGTATTTCTTCGCGATCAGCCCCAGCATTTT,CAWSVFLRDQPQHF
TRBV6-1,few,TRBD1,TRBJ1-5,TGTGCCAGCATTACAAACGTAGGGACAGGTCAGCCCCAGCATTTT,CASITNVGTGQPQHF
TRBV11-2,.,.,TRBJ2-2,TGTGCCAGCAGCTTAGGGCGGACTTCCGGGGAGCTGTTTTTT,CASSLGRTSGELFF
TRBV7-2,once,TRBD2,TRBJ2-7,TGTGCCAGCAGCTTAGTGGGTGGGACTAGCGGAGCCTACGAGCAGTACTTC,CASSLVGGTSGAYEQYF
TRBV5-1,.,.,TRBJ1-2,TGCGCCAGCAGCTTGAATACCGCTAACTATGGCTACACCTTC,CASSLNTANYGYTF
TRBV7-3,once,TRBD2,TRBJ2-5,TGTGCCAGCAGCTCGGGGACTAGCGAACGAGAGACCCAGTACTTC,CASSSGTSERETQYF
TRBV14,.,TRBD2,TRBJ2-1,TGTGCCAGCAGCCAAGTTGGAGGGAGACTAGCGGAATACAATGAGCAGTTCTTC,CASSQVGGRLAEYNEQFF
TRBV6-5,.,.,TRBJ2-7,TGTGCCAGCTTCTCGTGGTACGAGCAGTACTTC,CASFSWYEQYF
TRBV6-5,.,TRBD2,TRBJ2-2,TGTGCCAGCACCAGGACGGGGGGAAGGACCGGGGAGCTGTTTTTT,CASTRTGGRTGELFF
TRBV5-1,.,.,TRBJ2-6,TGCGCCAGCAGCTTGGTGGGGGGCGCTGGGGCCAACGTCCTGACTTTC,CASSLVGGAGANVLTF